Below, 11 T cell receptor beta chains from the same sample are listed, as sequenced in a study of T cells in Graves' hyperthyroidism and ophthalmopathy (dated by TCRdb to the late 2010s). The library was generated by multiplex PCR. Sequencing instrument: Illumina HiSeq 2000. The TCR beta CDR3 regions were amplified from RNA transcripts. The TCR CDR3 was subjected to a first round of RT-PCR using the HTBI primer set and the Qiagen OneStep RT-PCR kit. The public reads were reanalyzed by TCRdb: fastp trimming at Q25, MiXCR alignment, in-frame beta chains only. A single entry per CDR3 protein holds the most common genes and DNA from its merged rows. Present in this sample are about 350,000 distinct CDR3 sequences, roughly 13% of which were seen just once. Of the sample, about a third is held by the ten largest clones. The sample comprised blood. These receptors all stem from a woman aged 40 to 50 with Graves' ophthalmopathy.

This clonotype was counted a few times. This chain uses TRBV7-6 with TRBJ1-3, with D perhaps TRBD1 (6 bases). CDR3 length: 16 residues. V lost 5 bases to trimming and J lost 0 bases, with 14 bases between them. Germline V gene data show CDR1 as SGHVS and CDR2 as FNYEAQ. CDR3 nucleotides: TGTGCCAGCAGCCTCCAGGGGACCCACTCTGGAAACACCATATATTTT. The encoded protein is CASSLQGTHSGNTIYF.

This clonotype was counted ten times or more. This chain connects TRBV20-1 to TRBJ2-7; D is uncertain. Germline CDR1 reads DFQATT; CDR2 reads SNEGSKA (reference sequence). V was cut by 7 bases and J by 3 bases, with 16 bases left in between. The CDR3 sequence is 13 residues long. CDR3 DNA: TGCAGTGTCCCCTCTTATAACCGCTACGAGCAGTACTTC. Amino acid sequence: CSVPSYNRYEQYF.

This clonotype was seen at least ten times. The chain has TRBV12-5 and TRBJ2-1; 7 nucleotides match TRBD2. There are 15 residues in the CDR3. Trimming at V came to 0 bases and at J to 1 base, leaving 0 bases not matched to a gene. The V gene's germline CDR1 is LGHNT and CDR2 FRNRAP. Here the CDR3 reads CASGLVGGSYNEQFF. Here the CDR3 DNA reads TGTGCTAGTGGTTTGGTGGGGGGGTCCTACAATGAGCAGTTCTTC.

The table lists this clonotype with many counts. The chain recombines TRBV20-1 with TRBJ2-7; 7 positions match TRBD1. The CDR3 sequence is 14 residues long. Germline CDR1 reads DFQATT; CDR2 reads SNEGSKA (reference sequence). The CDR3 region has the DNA TGCAGCACCCGGGGAAGCAGGGGGTTTTACGAGCAGTACTTC. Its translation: CSTRGSRGFYEQYF.

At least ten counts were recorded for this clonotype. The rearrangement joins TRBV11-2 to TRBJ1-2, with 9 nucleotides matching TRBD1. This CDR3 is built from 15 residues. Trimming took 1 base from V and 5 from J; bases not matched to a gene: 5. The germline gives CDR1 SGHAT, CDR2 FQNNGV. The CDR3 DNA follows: TGTGCCAGCAGCTTAGGGGACAGGGTGGTTTATGGCTACACCTTC. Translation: CASSLGDRVVYGYTF.

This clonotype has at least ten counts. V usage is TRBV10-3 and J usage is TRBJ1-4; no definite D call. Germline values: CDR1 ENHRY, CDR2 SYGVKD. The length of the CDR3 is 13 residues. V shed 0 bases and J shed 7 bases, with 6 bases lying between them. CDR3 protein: CAISESGPEKLFF. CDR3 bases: TGTGCCATCAGTGAGTCTGGCCCTGAAAAACTGTTTTTT.

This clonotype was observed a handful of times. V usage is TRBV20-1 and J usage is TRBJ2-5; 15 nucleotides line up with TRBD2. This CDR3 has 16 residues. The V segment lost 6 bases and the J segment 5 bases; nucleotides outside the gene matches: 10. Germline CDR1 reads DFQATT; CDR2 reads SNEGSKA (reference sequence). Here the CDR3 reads CSAPGLAGGLFETQYF. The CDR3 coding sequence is TGCAGTGCCCCTGGACTAGCGGGGGGGTTGTTTGAGACCCAGTACTTC.

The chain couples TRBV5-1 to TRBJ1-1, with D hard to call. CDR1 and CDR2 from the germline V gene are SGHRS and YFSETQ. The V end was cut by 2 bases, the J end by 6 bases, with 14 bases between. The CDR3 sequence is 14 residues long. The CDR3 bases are TGCGCCAGCAGCTTAGCAGGCGCGACCTCTGAAGCTTTCTTT. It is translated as CASSLAGATSEAFF.

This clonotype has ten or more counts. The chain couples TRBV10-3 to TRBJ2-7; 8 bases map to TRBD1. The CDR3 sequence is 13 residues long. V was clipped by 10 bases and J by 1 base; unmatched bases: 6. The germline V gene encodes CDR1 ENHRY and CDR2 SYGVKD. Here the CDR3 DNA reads TGTGCCACGCGTTGGGACAGGTCCTACGAGCAGTACTTC. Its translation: CATRWDRSYEQYF.

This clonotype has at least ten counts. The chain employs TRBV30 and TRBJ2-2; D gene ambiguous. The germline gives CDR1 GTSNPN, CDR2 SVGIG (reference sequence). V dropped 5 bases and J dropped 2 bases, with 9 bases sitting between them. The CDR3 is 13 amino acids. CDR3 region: CAWADTNTGELFF. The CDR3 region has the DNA TGTGCCTGGGCCGACACTAACACCGGGGAGCTGTTTTTT.

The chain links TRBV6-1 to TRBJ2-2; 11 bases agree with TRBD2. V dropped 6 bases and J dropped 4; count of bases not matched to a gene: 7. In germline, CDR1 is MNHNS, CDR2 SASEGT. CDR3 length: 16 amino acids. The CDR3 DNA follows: TGTGCCAGCAGGTCGACTAGCGGGACGGCCACCGGGGAGCTGTTTTTT. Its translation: CASRSTSGTATGELFF.